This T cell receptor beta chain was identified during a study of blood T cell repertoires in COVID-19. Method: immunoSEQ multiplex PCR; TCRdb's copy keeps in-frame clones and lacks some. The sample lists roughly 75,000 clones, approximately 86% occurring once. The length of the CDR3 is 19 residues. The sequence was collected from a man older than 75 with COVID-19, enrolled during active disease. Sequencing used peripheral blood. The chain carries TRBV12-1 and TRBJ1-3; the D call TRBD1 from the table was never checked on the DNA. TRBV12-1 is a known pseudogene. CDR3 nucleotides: TGTGCCAGCAGCTTTGTGGGGGCACCTCCATCTACCTCTGGAAACACCATATATTTT. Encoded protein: CASSFVGAPPSTSGNTIYF.